The next 15 T cell receptor beta chains were all read from a single sample in a study of cytomegalovirus exposure and HLA in healthy donors. PCR was performed using 60 Vbeta and 13 Jbeta primers. Assay used: immunoSEQ multiplex PCR; TCRdb lists only in-frame clones, some missing. The top ten hold more than 2.5% of the sample, which has over 110,000 clones, approximately 80% seen once. The sequenced sample was PBMCs. These receptor sequences come from a male donor in good health and CMV-seronegative.

V usage is TRBV10-2 and J usage is TRBJ2-7; 10 nucleotides line up with TRBD2. With 7 bases clipped from V and 0 bases from J, the junction kept 15 bases outside the gene matches. The CDR3 loop spans 18 amino acids. Germline V lookup: CDR1 WSHSY, CDR2 SAAADI. The CDR3 reads CASIRGLAGELTSYEQYF. The CDR3 region has the DNA TGCGCCAGCATACGGGGGCTAGCGGGAGAACTAACCTCCTACGAGCAGTACTTC.

The rearrangement joins TRBV13 to TRBJ1-6, with D possibly being TRBD1 (6 bases). Trimming took off 6 bases at V and 7 bases at J, with 13 bases between the two ends. Germline CDR1 and CDR2: PRHDT and FYEKMQ (reference sequence). The CDR3 sequence is 14 residues long. Written as DNA, the CDR3 is TGTGCCAGCAGTAGACAGGAAAAGAATTCACCCCTCCACTTT. Encoded protein: CASSRQEKNSPLHF.

The rearrangement links TRBV27 to TRBJ1-1; TRBD1 matches 8 bases. Unmatched junction bases numbered 0, after V lost 5 bases and J lost 1 base. The CDR3 extends over 13 amino acids. Germline V lookup: CDR1 MNHEY, CDR2 SMNVEV (reference sequence). The CDR3 region is CASSDRGNTEAFF. CDR3 DNA: TGTGCCAGCAGTGACAGGGGGAACACTGAAGCTTTCTTT.

Regarding this clone: One end of the junction varies from germline; a read error may be responsible. V is TRBV7-9 and J is TRBJ1-5; D uncertain. Germline CDR1 SEHNR, CDR2 FQNEAQ (reference sequence). The CDR3 has 12 amino acids. The CDR3 reads CSSSFGGQPQHF. CDR3 coding DNA: TGTTCCAGCAGCTTCGGAGGCCAGCCCCAGCATTTT. The whole variable domain, remainder taken from reference TRBV7-9 and TRBJ1-5, is DTGVSQNPRHKITKRGQNVTFRCDPISEHNRLYWYRQTLGQGPEFLTYFQNEAQLEKSRLLSDRFSAERPKGSFSTLEIQRTEQGDSAMYLCSSSFGGQPQHFGDGTRLSIL.

The J gene is TRBJ2-3, the V gene TRBV6-5, with 8 bases aligning to TRBD2. Germline CDR1 reads MNHEY; CDR2 reads SVGAGI. This CDR3 spans 13 amino acids. Losses at the gene ends were 11 bases for V and 1 base for J; bases not matched to a gene: 5. CDR3 bases: TGTGCCGCAGGGACTAGAGGCACAGATACGCAGTATTTT. Protein product: CAAGTRGTDTQYF.

This chain connects TRBV6-5 to TRBJ2-7; 7 nucleotides agree with TRBD2. V shed 2 bases and J 4 bases; nucleotides not matched to a gene: 8. This CDR3 is built from 15 residues. CDR1 MNHEY and CDR2 SVGAGI come from the germline V gene. As DNA, the CDR3 is TGTGCCAGCAGTTACCTTCGCGGGAGTGGATACGAGCAGTACTTC. It is translated as CASSYLRGSGYEQYF.

V gene TRBV14 combines with J gene TRBJ2-1, with unresolved D. Germline V gives CDR1 SGHDN, CDR2 FVKESK. The CDR3 runs to 13 residues. Trimming shortened V by 4 bases and J by 9 bases, and 13 bases separated the two germline ends. The CDR3 loop is CASSPRVSVEQFF. Written as DNA, the CDR3 is TGTGCCAGCAGCCCCCGGGTAAGCGTTGAGCAGTTCTTC.

The genes are TRBV19 and TRBJ2-3; TRBD2 matches at 7 bases. V lost 6 bases, J lost 2 bases, and 8 bases stayed unmatched. This CDR3 is built from 15 residues. Germline lookup yields CDR1 LNHDA and CDR2 SQIVND (reference sequence). CDR3 nucleotide sequence: TGTGCCAGTAGACCTCGGGCGGGAGCCACAGATACGCAGTATTTT. This codes for CASRPRAGATDTQYF.

The chain carries TRBV27 and TRBJ2-7; D is possibly TRBD2 (5 bases). CDR3 size: 13 residues. The V end was cut by 4 bases, the J end by 0 bases, with 7 bases between. Germline-derived CDR1 and CDR2 are MNHEY and SMNVEV (reference sequence). The CDR3 sequence is CASSSGVSYEQYF. The CDR3 coding sequence is TGTGCCAGCAGTTCCGGGGTCTCCTACGAGCAGTACTTC.

V usage is TRBV5-1 and J usage is TRBJ2-1, with D perhaps TRBD1 (5 bases). The V and J ends lost 5 bases and 2 bases respectively, with 8 bases between them. This CDR3 is 13 amino acids long. Germline CDR1 reads SGHRS; CDR2 reads YFSETQ. The CDR3 spells CASSMDTYNEQFF. Written as DNA, the CDR3 is TGCGCCAGCAGTATGGACACCTACAATGAGCAGTTCTTC.

The chain is built from TRBV14 and TRBJ1-3, with TRBD1 matching 7 bases. The CDR3 consists of 18 residues. Unmatched junction bases numbered 12, after V lost 4 bases and J lost 0 bases. Germline CDR1 and CDR2: SGHDN and FVKESK. CDR3 sequence: CASSPLGGQLHSGNTIYF. Written as DNA, the CDR3 is TGTGCCAGCAGCCCCCTCGGGGGACAGCTCCACTCTGGAAACACCATATATTTT.

The J gene is TRBJ1-5, the V gene TRBV27; D is perhaps TRBD1 (5 bases). This CDR3 comprises 15 residues. Trimming left V 0 bases short and J 3 bases short, with 9 bases between. Germline V lookup: CDR1 MNHEY, CDR2 SMNVEV (reference sequence). CDR3: CASSLSGGYNQPQHF. As DNA, the CDR3 is TGTGCCAGCAGTTTATCGGGGGGGTACAATCAGCCCCAGCATTTT.

The V call is TRBV5-1, the J call TRBJ2-7; weak D call: TRBD1 (5 bases). There are 14 residues in the CDR3. Trimming removed 1 base from V and 3 bases from J, with 11 bases in between. Germline loops: CDR1 SGHRS, CDR2 YFSETQ. The DNA of the CDR3 is TGCGCCAGCAGCTTGTTAGGGGTTCACTACGAGCAGTACTTC. It yields the protein CASSLLGVHYEQYF.

This clone was observed a few times. The chain combines TRBV2 with TRBJ2-5, with 9 bases aligning to TRBD1. This CDR3 is 14 amino acids long. J gave up 6 bases and V 10 bases, and 12 bases lay outside the gene matches. Germline lookup yields CDR1 SNHLY and CDR2 FYNNEI. CDR3 bases: TGTGCCACCCGGGGACAGGGAAAACAAAAGACCCAGTACTTC. Translation: CATRGQGKQKTQYF. Full variable domain (remainder filled in from reference TRBV2 and TRBJ2-5): EPEVTQTPSHQVTQMGQEVILRCVPISNHLYFYWYRQILGQKVEFLVSFYNNEISEKSEIFDDQFSVERPDGSNFTLKIRSTKLEDSAMYFCATRGQGKQKTQYFGPGTRLLVL.

The genes are TRBV7-3 and TRBJ2-5; TRBD2 aligns across 14 bases. The J segment lost 5 bases and the V segment lost 5 bases, leaving 7 bases of the junction unmatched. CDR1 and CDR2 from the germline V gene are SGHTA and FQGTGA. The CDR3 spans 16 residues. This chain's CDR3 is CASSPGLAGGLETQYF. Here the CDR3 DNA reads TGTGCCAGCAGCCCTGGACTAGCGGGAGGTTTGGAGACCCAGTACTTC. Full variable domain (outside the CDR3, taken from reference TRBV7-3 and TRBJ2-5): GAGVSQTPSNKVTEKGKYVELRCDPISGHTALYWYRQSLGQGPEFLIYFQGTGAADDSGLPNDRFFAVRPEGSVSTLKIQRTERGDSAVYLCASSPGLAGGLETQYFGPGTRLLVL.